These 5 T cell receptor beta chains came from one sample sequenced in a study of beta chain features in type 1 diabetes. Since all of the isolated RNA was reverse transcribed, expressed TCRB transcripts were what got sequenced. This table comes from immunoSEQ multiplex PCR, and its TCRdb copy is limited to in-frame clones, with some not included. The repertoire holds under 95,000 clones, with 30% to 40% as singletons. The sequenced sample was stem cell memory CD4+ T cells from blood. The receptor source for this set is a woman aged 18 to 35 in good health.

In this sample, this clone turned up once. This sequence joins TRBV30 and TRBJ2-7, with 7 nucleotides matching TRBD2. Trimming removed 1 base from V and 2 bases from J; junction bases left unmatched: 8. The length of the CDR3 is 15 residues. Germline V gene sequence: CDR1 GTSNPN, CDR2 SVGIG (reference sequence). CDR3 sequence (DNA): TGTGCCTGGAGTGAGGGGACTAAAGGAACCTACGAGCAGTACTTC. Its protein is CAWSEGTKGTYEQYF.

The V gene is TRBV5-1, the J gene TRBJ2-5; 10 bases are a match to TRBD1. Germline V gene sequence: CDR1 SGHRS, CDR2 YFSETQ. J lost 3 bases, V lost 0 bases, and 2 bases had no gene match. The CDR3 is 15 amino acids. The CDR3 sequence is CASSLEGTGEETQYF. The CDR3 DNA reads TGCGCCAGCAGCTTGGAAGGGACAGGGGAAGAGACCCAGTACTTC.

The rearrangement links TRBV7-2 to TRBJ2-3, with 8 bases identical to TRBD2. V lost 5 bases, J lost 5 bases, and 6 bases stayed unmatched. Germline-derived CDR1 and CDR2 are SGHTA and FQGNSA. This CDR3 has 14 residues. The chain's CDR3 is CASSEGLALDTQYF. In nucleotides, the CDR3 is TGTGCCAGCAGCGAAGGACTAGCTTTAGATACGCAGTATTTT.

The chain uses TRBV7-2 and TRBJ2-2, with TRBD2 matching 11 bases. V shed 3 bases, J shed 6 bases, and the junction held 6 bases outside the gene matches. This CDR3 has 16 residues. Germline lookup yields CDR1 SGHTA and CDR2 FQGNSA. The chain's CDR3 is CASSFRRTSGSGELFF. The DNA of the CDR3 is TGTGCCAGCAGCTTTAGAAGGACTAGCGGGTCCGGGGAGCTGTTTTTT.

This clone has more than one count but fewer than ten. The chain recombines TRBV7-9 with TRBJ2-7; TRBD2 matches 7 bases. Per the germline V gene, CDR1 is SEHNR and CDR2 is FQNEAQ (reference sequence). The V gene end was trimmed by 5 bases and the J gene end by 1 base; junction bases not matched to a gene: 14. This CDR3 has 17 residues. The CDR3 DNA is TGTGCCAGCAGCCTAAAATTCGGACTAGATAAATCCTACGAGCAGTACTTC. Encoded protein: CASSLKFGLDKSYEQYF.